Sequencing of this T cell receptor beta chain was carried out in a study of low-dose radiotherapy and immunotherapy resistance in tumors. In the study overall: With fractions of 0.5 Gy given every 2 weeks, Cohort 1 accumulated a total of 6.5 Gy. Daily, from cycle 1 day 1 and for four cycles, patients took oral aspirin 300 mg.

Deletions cut 6 bases from V and 8 bases from J, with 10 bases between. This CDR3 region has 11 residues. The germline gives CDR1 MNHNS, CDR2 SASEGT. This clonotype was counted many times. Alpha- and beta-chain coverage of first-strand cDNA came from TRAV- and TRBV-specific primers. The TCRs were subjected to amplification over about 20 PCR cycles employing a constant-region primer in conjunction with a V-primer adapter. TCRdb processed the reads anew with MiXCR; each CDR3 protein has one entry. The profile shows fewer than 110,000 distinct CDR3 sequences, about 20% of them singletons. Time point reported: after trial treatment. Described treatment: LDRT plus nivolumab, ipilimumab, low-dose cyclophosphamide and aspirin (RACIN trial). Donors were administered nivolumab, ipilimumab, aspirin and low-dose cyclophosphamide, together with low-dose radiotherapy. Qualifying patients carried advanced solid tumors devoid of tumor-infiltrating lymphocytes.

Specimen: PBMCs, collected after low-dose radiotherapy plus immunotherapy. This TCR was recovered from a male donor with prostate cancer. The chain combines TRBV6-1 with TRBJ1-2; the D is unclear. Here the CDR3 reads CASSPPPGYTF. CDR3 sequence (DNA): TGTGCCAGCAGCCCGCCCCCCGGCTACACCTTC.